This T cell receptor beta chain was obtained from a study of spatial heterogeneity in lung cancer (dated by TCRdb to between 2018 and 2021). Some background on the complete study: More beta-chain than alpha-chain transcripts were consistently detected, likely reflecting higher beta-chain transcript abundance. At surgery, about 210 tumor regions, 61 to 65 matched nontumor lung samples and 56 PBMC samples were TCR-sequenced for both alpha and beta chains. In the raw uncorrected reads, each unique combination of TCR and UMI appeared more than ten times on average. In tumor regions, TCR transcript counts showed a strong correlation with a T cell transcriptional module score from matched bulk RNA-seq. In non-small cell lung cancer, the study quantitatively compared TCR alpha and beta repertoires across several tumor regions, matched nontumor lung, and blood. TCR repertoire features were related to nonsynonymous mutation counts determined by whole-exome sequencing of tumor tissue. Points the paper makes about the study in general: Confirming at a functional level the hypothesis that regional TCRs recognize regional mutations was considered to require additional single-cell paired TCR alpha and beta sequencing. A correlation was observed between the number of expanded intratumoral alpha and beta TCRs and the tumor nonsynonymous mutation count. The count of ubiquitous expanded TCRs correlated with the count of ubiquitous nonsynonymous mutations, and the count of regional expanded TCRs correlated with the count of regional nonsynonymous mutations. TCR-seq coverage of tumor T cells was estimated at only 7% to 8% for alpha chains and about 13% for beta chains.

Libraries were prepared through 5' RACE. Instrument used: NextSeq 500. In the TCR library protocol, a unique molecular identifier was attached to each TCR cDNA molecule so that PCR and sequencing errors could be corrected. The study's processing was this. Decombinator tools were used for TCR identification, UMI-based error correction and CDR3 extraction. Expanded TCRs were defined as those above a frequency of 2 per 1,000, corresponding to the top 1% of the tumor frequency distribution. Expanded tumor TCRs were classed as regional if statistically deemed absent (corrected P<0.05) from at least one tumor region, otherwise ubiquitous. Rényi diversity was computed with the R vegan package after subsampling each repertoire 100 times to 5,000 TCRs. CDR3 similarity networks were built from amino acid triplet string-kernel similarity, connecting CDR3s with pairwise similarity above 0.82. TCRdb ran its own pipeline on the public reads, namely fastp trimming at Q25 and MiXCR clone calling, and kept in-frame beta chains. Every distinct CDR3 protein forms one entry, paired with its most common genes and DNA. TCRdb assigned the V and J calls; the authors' analysis was not used. The sample contains about 9,900 distinct CDR3 sequences, around 6.3% of them found a single time. About 7.1% of the sample is in the top ten clones.

Trimming leaves V shorter by 5 bases and J shorter by 2 bases, with the junction holding 6 bases beyond the gene matches. The CDR3 covers 14 residues, taking in both the cysteine and the phenylalanine. The kept DNA is CDR3 alone, 42 bases in frame from the first base. For CDR1 and CDR2, the germline V gene (reference sequence) lists DFQATT and SNEGSKA. This clonotype was observed at least ten times. Its recognized antigen is unknown. Per-nucleotide qualities are absent, and no much larger clonotype sits a single base away. The time point label corresponds to: sample taken at primary tumor resection. The donors were 60 to 80 patients from the lung TRACERx cohort who had early-stage, untreated non-small cell lung cancer. Without any cell sorting, TCR sequencing was performed on whole RNA extracted either from tumor and nontumor lung tissue or from cryopreserved PBMC samples. A patient was chosen for TCR sequencing only when enough RNA was available from at least two tumor regions. Tumor and adjacent nontumor lung specimens were reviewed by a lung pathologist before selection.

The starting material was lung tumor tissue, obtained at surgery. The source of this sequence is a female donor with early-stage non-small cell lung cancer. Recombination joined TRBV20-1 with TRBJ1-2; the central 9 bases match TRBD1. For the CDR3, the sequence is CSAGTGTLNYGYTF. The bases read TGCAGTGCTGGGACAGGGACGCTCAACTATGGCTACACCTTC.